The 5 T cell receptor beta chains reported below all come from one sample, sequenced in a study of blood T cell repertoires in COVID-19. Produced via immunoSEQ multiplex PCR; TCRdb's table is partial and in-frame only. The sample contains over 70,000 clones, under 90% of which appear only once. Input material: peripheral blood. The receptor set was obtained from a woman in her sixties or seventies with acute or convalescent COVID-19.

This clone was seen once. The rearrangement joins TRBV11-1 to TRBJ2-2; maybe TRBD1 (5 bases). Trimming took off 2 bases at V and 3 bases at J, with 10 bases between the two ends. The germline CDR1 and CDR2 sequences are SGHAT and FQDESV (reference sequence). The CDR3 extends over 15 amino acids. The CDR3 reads CASSLSGFYTGELFF. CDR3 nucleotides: TGTGCCAGCAGCTTATCAGGGTTCTACACCGGGGAGCTGTTTTTT.

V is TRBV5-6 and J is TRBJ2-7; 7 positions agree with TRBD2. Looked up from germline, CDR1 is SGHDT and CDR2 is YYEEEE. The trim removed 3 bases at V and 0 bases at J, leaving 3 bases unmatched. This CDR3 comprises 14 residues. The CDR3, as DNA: TGTGCCAGCAGCTCGCGGGGGAACTCCTACGAGCAGTACTTC. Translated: CASSSRGNSYEQYF. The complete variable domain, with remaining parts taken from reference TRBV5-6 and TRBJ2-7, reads DAGVTQSPTHLIKTRGQQVTLRCSPKSGHDTVSWYQQALGQGPQFIFQYYEEEERQRGNFPDRFSGHQFPNYSSELNVNALLLGDSALYLCASSSRGNSYEQYFGPGTRLTVT.

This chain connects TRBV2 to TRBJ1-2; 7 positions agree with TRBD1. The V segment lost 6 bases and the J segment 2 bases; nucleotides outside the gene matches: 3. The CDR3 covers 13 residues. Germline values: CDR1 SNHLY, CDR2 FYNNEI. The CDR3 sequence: CASSGTENYGYTF. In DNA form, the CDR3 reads TGTGCCAGCAGCGGGACAGAAAACTATGGCTACACCTTC.

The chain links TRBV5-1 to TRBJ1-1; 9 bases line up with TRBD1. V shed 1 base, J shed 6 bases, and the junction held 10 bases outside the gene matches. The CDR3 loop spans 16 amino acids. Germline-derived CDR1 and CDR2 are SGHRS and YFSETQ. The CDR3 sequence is CASSLSGQGILSEAFF. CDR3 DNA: TGCGCCAGCAGCTTGTCGGGACAGGGAATTCTTTCTGAAGCTTTCTTT.

In DNA form, the CDR3 reads TGTGCCAGCAGCTTCATGAATCTGGCGGGAGGTAACACCGGGGAGCTGTTTTTT. Protein sequence: CASSFMNLAGGNTGELFF. The rearrangement uses TRBV5-4 and TRBJ2-2; 8 bases align to TRBD2. The CDR3 consists of 18 residues. CDR1 and CDR2 from the germline V gene are SGHNT and YYREEE (reference sequence). Trimming removed 2 bases from V and 2 bases from J; junction bases left unmatched: 11.